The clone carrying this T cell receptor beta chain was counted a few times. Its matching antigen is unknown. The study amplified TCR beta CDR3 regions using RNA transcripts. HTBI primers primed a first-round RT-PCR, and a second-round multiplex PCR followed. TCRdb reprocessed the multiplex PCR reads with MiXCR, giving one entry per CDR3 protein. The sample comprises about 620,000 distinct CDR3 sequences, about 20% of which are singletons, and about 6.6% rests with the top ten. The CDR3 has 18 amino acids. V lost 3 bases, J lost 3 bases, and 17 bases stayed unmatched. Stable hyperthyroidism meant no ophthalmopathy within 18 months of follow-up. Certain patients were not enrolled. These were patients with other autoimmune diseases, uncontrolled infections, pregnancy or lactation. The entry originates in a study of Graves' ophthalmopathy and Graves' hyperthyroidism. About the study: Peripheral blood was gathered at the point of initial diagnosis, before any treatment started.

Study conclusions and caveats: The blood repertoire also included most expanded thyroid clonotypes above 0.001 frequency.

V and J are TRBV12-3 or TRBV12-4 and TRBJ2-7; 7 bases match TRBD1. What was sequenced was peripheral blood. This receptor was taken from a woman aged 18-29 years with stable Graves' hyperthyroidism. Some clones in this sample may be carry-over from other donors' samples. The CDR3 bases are TGTGCCAGCAGTTTCCTCTCGAACCCCCGGGACAGAGACTACGAGCAGTACTTC. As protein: CASSFLSNPRDRDYEQYF.